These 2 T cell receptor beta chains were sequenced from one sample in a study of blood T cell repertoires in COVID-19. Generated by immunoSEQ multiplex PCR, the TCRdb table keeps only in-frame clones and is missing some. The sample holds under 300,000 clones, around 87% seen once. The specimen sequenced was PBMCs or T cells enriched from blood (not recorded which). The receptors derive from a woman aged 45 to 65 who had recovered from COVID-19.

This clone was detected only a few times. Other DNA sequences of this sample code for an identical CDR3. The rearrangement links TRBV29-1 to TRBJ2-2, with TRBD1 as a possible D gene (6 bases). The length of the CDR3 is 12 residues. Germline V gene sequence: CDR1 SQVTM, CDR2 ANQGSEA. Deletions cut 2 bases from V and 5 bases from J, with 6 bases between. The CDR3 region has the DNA TGCAGCGTTGAAAGGGGGACCGGGGAGCTGTTTTTT. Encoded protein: CSVERGTGELFF.

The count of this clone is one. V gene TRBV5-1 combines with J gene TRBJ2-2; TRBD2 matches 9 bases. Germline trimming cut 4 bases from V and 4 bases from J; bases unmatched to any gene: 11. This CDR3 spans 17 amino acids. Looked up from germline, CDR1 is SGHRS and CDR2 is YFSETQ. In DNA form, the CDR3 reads TGCGCCAGCAGCCCCCAGGCGGGAGGGCTGGCCACCGGGGAGCTGTTTTTT. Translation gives CASSPQAGGLATGELFF.